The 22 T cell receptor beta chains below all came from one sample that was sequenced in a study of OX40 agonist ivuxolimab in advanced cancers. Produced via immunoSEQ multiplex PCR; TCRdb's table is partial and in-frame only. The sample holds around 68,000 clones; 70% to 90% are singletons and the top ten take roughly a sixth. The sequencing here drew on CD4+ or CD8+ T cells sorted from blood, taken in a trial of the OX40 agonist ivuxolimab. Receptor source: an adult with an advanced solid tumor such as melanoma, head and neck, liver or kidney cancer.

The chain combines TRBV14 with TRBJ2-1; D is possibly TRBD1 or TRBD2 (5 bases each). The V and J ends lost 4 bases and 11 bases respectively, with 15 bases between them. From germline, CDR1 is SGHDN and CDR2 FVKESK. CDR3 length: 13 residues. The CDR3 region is CASSPGPRTKQFF. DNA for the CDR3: TGTGCCAGCAGCCCGGGACCGCGGACCAAGCAGTTCTTC. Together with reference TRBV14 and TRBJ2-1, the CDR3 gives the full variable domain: EAGVTQFPSHSVIEKGQTVTLRCDPISGHDNLYWYRRVMGKEIKFLLHFVKESKQDESGMPNNRFLAERTGGTYSTLKVQPAELEDSGVYFCASSPGPRTKQFFGPGTRLTVL.

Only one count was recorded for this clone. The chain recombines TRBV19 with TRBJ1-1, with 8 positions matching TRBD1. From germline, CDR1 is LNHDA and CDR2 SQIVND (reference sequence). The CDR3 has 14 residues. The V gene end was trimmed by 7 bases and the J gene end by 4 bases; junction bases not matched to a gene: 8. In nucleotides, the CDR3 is TGTGCCAGTAACGACAGGGGAGGGCCCACTGAAGCTTTCTTT. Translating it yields CASNDRGGPTEAFF.

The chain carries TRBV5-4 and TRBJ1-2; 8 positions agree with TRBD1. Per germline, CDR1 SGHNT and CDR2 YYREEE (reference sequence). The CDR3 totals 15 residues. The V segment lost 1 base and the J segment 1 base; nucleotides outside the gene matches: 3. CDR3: CASSLMGQVNYGYTF. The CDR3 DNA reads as TGTGCCAGCAGCTTGATGGGACAGGTTAACTATGGCTACACCTTC.

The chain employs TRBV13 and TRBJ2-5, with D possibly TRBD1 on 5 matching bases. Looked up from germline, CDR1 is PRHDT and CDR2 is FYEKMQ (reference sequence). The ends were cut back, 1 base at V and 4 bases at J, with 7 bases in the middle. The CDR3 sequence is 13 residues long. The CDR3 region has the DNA TGTGCCAGCAGCTTAGACAGGAGAGAGACCCAGTACTTC. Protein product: CASSLDRRETQYF.

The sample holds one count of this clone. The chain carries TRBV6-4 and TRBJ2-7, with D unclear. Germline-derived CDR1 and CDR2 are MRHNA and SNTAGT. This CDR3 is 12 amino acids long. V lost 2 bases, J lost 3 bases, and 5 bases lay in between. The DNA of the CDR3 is TGTGCCAGCAGTGACAGCGACTACGAGCAGTACTTC. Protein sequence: CASSDSDYEQYF.

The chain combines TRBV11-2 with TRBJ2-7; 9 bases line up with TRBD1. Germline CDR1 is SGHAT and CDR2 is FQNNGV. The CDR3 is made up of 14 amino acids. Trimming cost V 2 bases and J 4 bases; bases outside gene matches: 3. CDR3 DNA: TGTGCCAGCAGCTTAACAGGGGGCCGGTACGAGCAGTACTTC. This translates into CASSLTGGRYEQYF.

The CDR3 region has the DNA TGTGCCAGCAGCTTAGGAACTAGCGGGAGTAAAGAGACCCAGTACTTC. Translating gives CASSLGTSGSKETQYF. V gene TRBV11-3 combines with J gene TRBJ2-5, with 11 bases identical to TRBD2. The germline gives CDR1 SGHNT, CDR2 YENEEA. This CDR3 spans 16 amino acids. The V and J ends lost 1 base and 3 bases, in that order; junction bases with no gene match: 4. Full variable domain (missing parts from reference TRBV11-3 and TRBJ2-5): EAGVVQSPRYKIIEKKQPVAFWCNPISGHNTLYWYLQNLGQGPELLIRYENEEAVDDSQLPKDRFSAERLKGVDSTLKIQPAELGDSAVYLCASSLGTSGSKETQYFGPGTRLLVL.

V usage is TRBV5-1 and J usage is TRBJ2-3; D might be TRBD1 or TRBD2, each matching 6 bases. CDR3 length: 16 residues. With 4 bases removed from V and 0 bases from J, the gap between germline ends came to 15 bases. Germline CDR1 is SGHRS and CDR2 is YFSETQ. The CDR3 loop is CASSPGGQGSTDTQYF. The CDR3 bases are TGCGCCAGCAGCCCTGGGGGGCAGGGTAGCACAGATACGCAGTATTTT.

The CDR3 sequence is CASSLGEVGDTQYF. CDR3 sequence (DNA): TGTGCCAGCAGCTTGGGAGAGGTTGGGGATACGCAGTATTTT. This sequence joins TRBV5-6 and TRBJ2-3; D remains ambiguous. The CDR3 runs to 14 residues. With 0 bases removed from V and 6 bases from J, the gap between germline ends came to 11 bases. CDR1 SGHDT and CDR2 YYEEEE come from the germline V gene.

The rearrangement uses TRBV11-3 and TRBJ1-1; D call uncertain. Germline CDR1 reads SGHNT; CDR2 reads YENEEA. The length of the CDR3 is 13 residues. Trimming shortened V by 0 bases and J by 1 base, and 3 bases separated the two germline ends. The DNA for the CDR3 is TGTGCCAGCAGCTTAGATAGGAACACTGAAGCTTTCTTT. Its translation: CASSLDRNTEAFF. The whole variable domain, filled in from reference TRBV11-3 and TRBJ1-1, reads EAGVVQSPRYKIIEKKQPVAFWCNPISGHNTLYWYLQNLGQGPELLIRYENEEAVDDSQLPKDRFSAERLKGVDSTLKIQPAELGDSAVYLCASSLDRNTEAFFGQGTRLTVV.

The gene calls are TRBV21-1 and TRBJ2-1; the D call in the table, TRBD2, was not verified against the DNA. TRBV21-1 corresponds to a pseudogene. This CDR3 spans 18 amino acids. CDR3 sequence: CASSKVWGCSGRGHEQFF. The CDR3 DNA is TGTGCCAGCAGCAAAGTTTGGGGCTGTAGCGGGAGGGGGCATGAGCAGTTCTTC.

CDR3: CASTEAGDEQFF. In DNA, the CDR3 is TGTGCCAGCACCGAAGCCGGCGATGAGCAGTTCTTC. The chain couples TRBV2 to TRBJ2-1; D is unclear. Germline CDR1 reads SNHLY; CDR2 reads FYNNEI. The V end was cut by 7 bases, the J end by 8 bases, with 12 bases between. The CDR3 is 12 amino acids.

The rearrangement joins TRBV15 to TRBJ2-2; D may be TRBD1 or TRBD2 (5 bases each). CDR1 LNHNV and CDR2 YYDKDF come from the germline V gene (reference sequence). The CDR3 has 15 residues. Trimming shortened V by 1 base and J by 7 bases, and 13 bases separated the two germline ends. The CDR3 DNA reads TGTGCCACCAGCAGAGTATGGGGGTCGGGCGGGGAGCTGTTTTTT. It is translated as CATSRVWGSGGELFF.

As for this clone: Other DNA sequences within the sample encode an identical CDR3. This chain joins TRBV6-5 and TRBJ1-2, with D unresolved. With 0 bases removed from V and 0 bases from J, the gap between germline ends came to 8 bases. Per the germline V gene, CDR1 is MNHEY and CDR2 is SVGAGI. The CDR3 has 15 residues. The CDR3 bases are TGTGCCAGCAGTTACTCCGGGGTAGCTAACTATGGCTACACCTTC. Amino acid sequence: CASSYSGVANYGYTF.

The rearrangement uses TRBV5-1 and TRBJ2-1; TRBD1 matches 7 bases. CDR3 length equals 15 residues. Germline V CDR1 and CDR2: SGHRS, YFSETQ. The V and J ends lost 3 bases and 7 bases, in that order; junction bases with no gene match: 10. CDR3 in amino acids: CASSWQPGTENEQFF. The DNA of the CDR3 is TGCGCCAGCAGCTGGCAACCCGGGACAGAGAATGAGCAGTTCTTC.

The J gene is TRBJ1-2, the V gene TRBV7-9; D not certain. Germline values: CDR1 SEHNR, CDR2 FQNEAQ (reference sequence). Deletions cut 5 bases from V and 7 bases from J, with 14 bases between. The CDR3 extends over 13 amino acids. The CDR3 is CASSPGNLAGYTF. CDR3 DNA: TGTGCCAGCAGCCCCGGTAATCTCGCTGGCTACACCTTC.

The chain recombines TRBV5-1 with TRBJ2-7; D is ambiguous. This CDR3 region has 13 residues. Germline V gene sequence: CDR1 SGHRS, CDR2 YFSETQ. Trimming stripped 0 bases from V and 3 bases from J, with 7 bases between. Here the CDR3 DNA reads TGCGCCAGCAGCTTGGACCGGAACTACGAGCAGTACTTC. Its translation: CASSLDRNYEQYF.

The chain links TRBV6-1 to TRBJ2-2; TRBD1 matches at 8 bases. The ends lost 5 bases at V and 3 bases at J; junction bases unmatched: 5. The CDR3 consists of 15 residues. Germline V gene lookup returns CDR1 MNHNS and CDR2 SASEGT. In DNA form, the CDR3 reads TGTGCCAGCAGTACCGGGACAGGTGACACCGGGGAGCTGTTTTTT. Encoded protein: CASSTGTGDTGELFF.

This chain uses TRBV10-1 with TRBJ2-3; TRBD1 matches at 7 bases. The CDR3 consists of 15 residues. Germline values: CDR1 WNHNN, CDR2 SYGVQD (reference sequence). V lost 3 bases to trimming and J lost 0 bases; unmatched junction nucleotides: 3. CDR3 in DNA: TGCGCCAGCAGTGACAGGGGGAGCAGCACAGATACGCAGTATTTT. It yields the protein CASSDRGSSTDTQYF.

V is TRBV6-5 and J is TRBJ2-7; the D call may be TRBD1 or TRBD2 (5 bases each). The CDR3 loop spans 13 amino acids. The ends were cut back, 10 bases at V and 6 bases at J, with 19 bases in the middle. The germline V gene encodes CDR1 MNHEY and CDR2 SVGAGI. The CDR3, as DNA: TGTGCCACCGGTACGGGACCCGGCAGCGAGCAGTACTTC. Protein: CATGTGPGSEQYF.

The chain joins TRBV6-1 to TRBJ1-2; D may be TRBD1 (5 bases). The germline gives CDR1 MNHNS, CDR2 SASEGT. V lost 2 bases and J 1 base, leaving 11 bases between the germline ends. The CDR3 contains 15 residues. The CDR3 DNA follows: TGTGCCAGCAGTGAAAGTTGGGGGGGTAACTATGGCTACACCTTC. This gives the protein CASSESWGGNYGYTF.

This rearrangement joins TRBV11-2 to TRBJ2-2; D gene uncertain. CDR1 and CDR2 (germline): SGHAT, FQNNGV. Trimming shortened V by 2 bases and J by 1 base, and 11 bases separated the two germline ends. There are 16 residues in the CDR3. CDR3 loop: CASSLNLVGNTGELFF. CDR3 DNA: TGTGCCAGCAGCTTAAACCTAGTTGGGAACACCGGGGAGCTGTTTTTT.